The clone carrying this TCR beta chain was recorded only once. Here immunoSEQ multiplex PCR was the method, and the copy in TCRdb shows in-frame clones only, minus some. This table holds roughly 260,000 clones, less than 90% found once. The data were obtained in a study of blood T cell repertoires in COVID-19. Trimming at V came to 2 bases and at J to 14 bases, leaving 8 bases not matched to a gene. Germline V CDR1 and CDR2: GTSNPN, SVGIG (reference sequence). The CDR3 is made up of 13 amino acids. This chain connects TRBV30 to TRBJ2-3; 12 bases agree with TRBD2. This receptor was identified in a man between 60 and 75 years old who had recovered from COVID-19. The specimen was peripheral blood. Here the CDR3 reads CAWSQTSGSLGYF. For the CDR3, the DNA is TGTGCCTGGAGTCAGACTAGCGGGAGTTTAGGGTATTTT.